These T cell receptor beta chains were read from a single sample in a study of vaccination and CD4 T cells after COVID-19. The antigens for these receptors are not known. TCRdb reprocessed the PCR reads with MiXCR, giving one entry per CDR3 protein. This sample carries some 13,000 distinct CDR3 sequences, about 28% of them seen once, and the ten largest clones take around a sixth. Specimen: cultured CD4+ T cells from blood. The receptors here all came from a human donor with COVID-19. CDR3s include the opening cysteine and the closing phenylalanine or tryptophan. D genes are given only for firm matches. Size values are once, few and many counts, or a class for expanded clones, and some rows have none.

length: 18; size: NA; V: TRBV19; J: TRBJ1-1; D: TRBD1; DNA: TGTGCCAGTAGTAAAGAACCGGGACAGGGAAGTGAGAGGACTGAAGCTTTCTTT; CDR3: CASSKEPGQGSERTEAFF
length: 15; size: NA; V: TRBV20-1; J: TRBJ2-7; D: TRBD2; DNA: TGCAGTGCTCGGGAAAGCGGGGGGACCCCATACGAGCAGTACTTC; CDR3: CSARESGGTPYEQYF
length: 15; size: few; V: TRBV2; J: TRBJ1-3; D: NA; DNA: TGTGCCAGCAAGAGTACCCAGTCTACTGGAAACACCATATATTTT; CDR3: CASKSTQSTGNTIYF
length: 13; size: NA; V: TRBV12-3/TRBV12-4; J: TRBJ1-2; D: NA; DNA: TGTGCCAGCAGAGAAACAGGGCTAGGGGGCTACACCTTC; CDR3: CASRETGLGGYTF
length: 17; size: NA; V: TRBV12-3/TRBV12-4; J: TRBJ2-6; D: NA; DNA: TGTGCCAGCACTGCTAGGACAGGGAGGGCTGGGGCCAACGTCCTGACTTTC; CDR3: CASTARTGRAGANVLTF
length: 12; size: few; V: TRBV28; J: TRBJ1-5; D: NA; DNA: TGTGCCGCAGCCAGTGGCAATCAGCCCCAGCATTTT; CDR3: CAAASGNQPQHF
length: 14; size: few; V: TRBV28; J: TRBJ1-2; D: NA; DNA: TGTGCCAGCAGTTCTGGACCAGCCGACTATGGCTACACCTTC; CDR3: CASSSGPADYGYTF
length: 14; size: few; V: TRBV7-2; J: TRBJ2-2; D: NA; DNA: TGTGCCAGCAGCTTAGGGGTGAACACCGGGGAGCTGTTTTTT; CDR3: CASSLGVNTGELFF
length: 15; size: medium-sized; V: TRBV6-1; J: TRBJ1-2; D: NA; DNA: TGTGCCAGCAGTGAAATCCCGTCGGGGTTAAAAGGCTACACCTTC; CDR3: CASSEIPSGLKGYTF
length: 14; size: NA; V: TRBV6-1; J: TRBJ1-4; D: NA; DNA: TGTGCCACCAAGCCAGGGGATATAGGCGAAAAACTGTTTTTT; CDR3: CATKPGDIGEKLFF
length: 12; size: few; V: TRBV25-1; J: TRBJ2-7; D: NA; DNA: TGTGCCAGCAGGGTGGGGGTTTACGAGCAGTACTTC; CDR3: CASRVGVYEQYF
length: 19; size: NA; V: TRBV7-9; J: TRBJ2-2; D: NA; DNA: TGTGCCAGCAGCTTAGACTTACGATCGGGGGTCCTTAACACCGGGGAGCTGTTTTTT; CDR3: CASSLDLRSGVLNTGELFF
length: 13; size: NA; V: TRBV2; J: TRBJ1-3; D: NA; DNA: TGTGCCAGCACTCAAAAGGGGGGAAACACCATATATTTT; CDR3: CASTQKGGNTIYF
length: 14; size: NA; V: TRBV27; J: TRBJ2-2; D: NA; DNA: TGTGCCAGCACGGCCCATCCGAACACCGGGGAGCTGTTTTTT; CDR3: CASTAHPNTGELFF
length: 15; size: NA; V: TRBV10-3; J: TRBJ2-2; D: NA; DNA: TGTGCCATCAGTGAGTCGGACGGGAACACCGGGGAGCTGTTTTTT; CDR3: CAISESDGNTGELFF
length: 15; size: large; V: TRBV19; J: TRBJ2-5; D: NA; DNA: TGTGCCAGTAGTATAGTGGGGGGAGGCAGGGAGACCCAGTACTTC; CDR3: CASSIVGGGRETQYF
length: 13; size: NA; V: TRBV12-3/TRBV12-4; J: TRBJ1-2; D: NA; DNA: TGTGCCAGCAGTCTTCTCTGGGGGGATGGCTACACCTTC; CDR3: CASSLLWGDGYTF
length: 13; size: few; V: TRBV6-1; J: TRBJ1-6; D: TRBD1; DNA: TGTGCCAGTAAGACAGGGGTAAATTCACCCCTCCACTTT; CDR3: CASKTGVNSPLHF
length: 14; size: NA; V: TRBV19; J: TRBJ1-6; D: NA; DNA: TGTGCCAGTAACTCTGCCAACTATAATTCACCCCTCCACTTT; CDR3: CASNSANYNSPLHF
length: 15; size: few; V: TRBV2; J: TRBJ1-6; D: NA; DNA: TGTGCCAGCAGTGATGTCGGTCTGATTAATTCACCCCTCCACTTT; CDR3: CASSDVGLINSPLHF
length: 17; size: NA; V: TRBV5-6; J: TRBJ2-2; D: TRBD1; DNA: TGTGCCAGCAGCTCGACCCGGACAGGGGGAAACACCGGGGAGCTGTTTTTT; CDR3: CASSSTRTGGNTGELFF
length: 17; size: NA; V: TRBV9; J: TRBJ2-3; D: TRBD2; DNA: TGTGCCAGCAGCGCCTCCGGTGGACTAGCGGGTACAGATACGCAGTATTTT; CDR3: CASSASGGLAGTDTQYF
length: 15; size: NA; V: TRBV5-6; J: TRBJ2-2; D: NA; DNA: TGTGCCAGCAGCCCCCAGGGGCAGTGGGCCGGGGAGCTGTTTTTT; CDR3: CASSPQGQWAGELFF
length: 15; size: NA; V: TRBV2; J: TRBJ2-1; D: NA; DNA: TGTGCCAGCAGTCCGCTGGGGCCTACCTACAATGAGCAGTTCTTC; CDR3: CASSPLGPTYNEQFF
length: 16; size: few; V: TRBV2; J: TRBJ2-5; D: TRBD1; DNA: TGTGCCAGCAGGCTAAGGACAGGGTCCGTCCAAGAGACCCAGTACTTC; CDR3: CASRLRTGSVQETQYF
length: 15; size: few; V: TRBV12-3/TRBV12-4; J: TRBJ2-7; D: NA; DNA: TGTGCCAGCAGTGGGGTGGGCGGGGTTACCTACGAGCAGTACTTC; CDR3: CASSGVGGVTYEQYF